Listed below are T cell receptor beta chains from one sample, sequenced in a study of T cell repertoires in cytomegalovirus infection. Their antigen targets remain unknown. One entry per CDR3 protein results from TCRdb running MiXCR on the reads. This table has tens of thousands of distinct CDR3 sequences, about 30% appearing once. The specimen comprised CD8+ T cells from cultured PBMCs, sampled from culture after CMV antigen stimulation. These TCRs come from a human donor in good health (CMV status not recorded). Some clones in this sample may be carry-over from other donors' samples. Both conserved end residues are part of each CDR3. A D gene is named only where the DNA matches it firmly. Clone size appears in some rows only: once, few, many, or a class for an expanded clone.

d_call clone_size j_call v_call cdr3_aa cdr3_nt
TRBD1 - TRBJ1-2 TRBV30 CAWTPGQGAHGYTF TGTGCCTGGACCCCGGGACAGGGGGCCCATGGCTACACCTTC
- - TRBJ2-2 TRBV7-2 CASSFGEESNTGELFF TGTGCCAGCAGCTTCGGGGAAGAATCGAACACCGGGGAGCTGTTTTTT
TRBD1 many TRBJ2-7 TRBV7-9 CASSSPPTEDRPSYEQYF TGTGCCAGCAGCTCGCCACCCACAGAGGACAGGCCCTCCTACGAGCAGTACTTC
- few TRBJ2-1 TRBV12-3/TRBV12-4 CASRSDAYNEQFF TGTGCCAGCAGGTCGGACGCCTACAATGAGCAGTTCTTC
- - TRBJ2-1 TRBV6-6 CASRSGSSSYNEQFF TGTGCCAGCAGGAGCGGGTCAAGCTCCTACAATGAGCAGTTCTTC
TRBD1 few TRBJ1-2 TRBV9 CASSVALPGQEPNYGYTF TGTGCCAGCAGCGTAGCCCTTCCGGGACAGGAGCCGAACTATGGCTACACCTTC
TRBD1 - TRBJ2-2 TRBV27 CASKPWTGSINAGELFF TGTGCCAGCAAACCGTGGACAGGATCTATCAACGCCGGGGAGCTGTTTTTT
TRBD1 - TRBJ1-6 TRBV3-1 CASSQTGDQNSPLHF TGTGCCAGCAGCCAAACAGGGGACCAGAATTCACCCCTCCACTTT
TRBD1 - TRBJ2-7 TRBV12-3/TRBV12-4 CASSPRQGYYEQYF TGTGCCAGCAGTCCGCGACAGGGATACTACGAGCAGTACTTC
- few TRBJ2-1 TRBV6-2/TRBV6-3 CASSYSNRVYNEQFF TGTGCCAGCAGTTACTCGAATCGGGTCTACAATGAGCAGTTCTTC
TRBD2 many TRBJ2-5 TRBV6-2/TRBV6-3 CASSPNRDYLYQETQYF TGTGCCAGCAGTCCGAACCGGGACTATCTGTACCAAGAGACCCAGTACTTC
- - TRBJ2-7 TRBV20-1 CSAREVSGSIYEQYF TGCAGTGCTAGAGAGGTTTCAGGGAGTATATACGAGCAGTACTTC
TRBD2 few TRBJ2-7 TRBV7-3 CASSLVSSGAYEQYF TGTGCCAGCAGCTTAGTGTCTAGCGGGGCCTACGAGCAGTACTTC
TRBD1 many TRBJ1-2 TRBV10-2 CASDDTGQGNYGYTF TGCGCCAGCGACGACACGGGACAGGGGAACTATGGCTACACCTTC
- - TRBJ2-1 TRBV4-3 CASSPGLASYNEQFF TGCGCCAGCAGCCCGGGACTGGCTTCCTACAATGAGCAGTTCTTC
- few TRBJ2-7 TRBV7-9 CATNTGTWWSF TGTGCCACCAACACCGGGACGTGGTGGAGCTTC
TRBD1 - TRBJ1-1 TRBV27 CASSAGTGGGNTEAFF TGTGCCAGCAGTGCCGGGACAGGGGGTGGGAACACTGAAGCTTTCTTT
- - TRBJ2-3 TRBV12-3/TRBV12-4 CASSTGTGTDTQYF TGTGCCAGCAGCACTGGGACGGGCACAGATACGCAGTATTTT
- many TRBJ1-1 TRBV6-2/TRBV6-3 CASTSRTANTEAFF TGTGCCAGCACCTCACGGACGGCGAACACTGAAGCTTTCTTT
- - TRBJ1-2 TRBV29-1 CSVEDLNYGYTF TGCAGCGTTGAGGACCTAAACTATGGCTACACCTTC
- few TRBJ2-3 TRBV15 CATSRDRMRAHTQYF TGTGCCACCAGCAGAGACAGGATGAGGGCACATACGCAGTATTTT
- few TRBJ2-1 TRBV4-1 CASSQRGSYNEQFF TGTGCCAGCAGCCAACGGGGCTCCTACAATGAGCAGTTCTTC
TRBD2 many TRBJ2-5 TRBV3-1 CASSQGLASRKETQYF TGTGCCAGCAGCCAGGGACTAGCCTCCAGGAAAGAGACCCAGTACTTC
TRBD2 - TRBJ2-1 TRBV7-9 CASSLAVAGGPYNEQFF TGTGCCAGCAGCTTAGCTGTAGCGGGAGGCCCCTACAATGAGCAGTTCTTC
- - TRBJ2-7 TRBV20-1 CSARDWGQSYEQYF TGCAGTGCTAGAGATTGGGGGCAGAGCTACGAGCAGTACTTC
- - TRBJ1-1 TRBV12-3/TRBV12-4 CASSPTHLVAEAFF TGTGCCAGCAGCCCAACTCACTTGGTGGCAGAAGCTTTCTTT
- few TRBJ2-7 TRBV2 CASSDPTVDEQYF TGTGCCAGCAGTGATCCCACCGTGGACGAGCAGTACTTC
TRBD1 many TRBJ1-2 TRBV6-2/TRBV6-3 CASSYSGQTYGYTF TGTGCCAGCAGTTACTCGGGACAGACCTATGGCTACACCTTC
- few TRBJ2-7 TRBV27 CASRNGRVYGYEQYF TGTGCCAGCAGAAACGGTAGAGTCTATGGGTACGAGCAGTACTTC
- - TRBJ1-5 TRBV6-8 CASSPQGIWQPQHF TGTGCCAGCAGTCCCCAGGGAATATGGCAGCCCCAGCATTTT
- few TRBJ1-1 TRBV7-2 CASNRRGDTEAFF TGTGCCAGCAACCGCCGGGGGGACACTGAAGCTTTCTTT
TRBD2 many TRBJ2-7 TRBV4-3 CASSPTSGSSYEQYF TGCGCCAGCAGCCCAACTAGCGGGAGTTCCTACGAGCAGTACTTC
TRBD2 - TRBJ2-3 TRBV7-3 CASSLTLAGRTDTQYF TGTGCCAGCAGCTTAACGCTAGCGGGGAGAACAGATACGCAGTATTTT
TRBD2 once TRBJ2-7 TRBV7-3 CASSPRGGLAGGEQYF TGTGCCAGCAGCCCCCGGGGGGGACTAGCGGGTGGAGAGCAGTACTTC
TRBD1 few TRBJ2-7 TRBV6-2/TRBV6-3 CASSPTGDEQYF TGTGCCAGCAGTCCTACAGGGGACGAGCAGTACTTC
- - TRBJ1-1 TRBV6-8 CASRKYSFRAGDTEAFF TGTGCCAGCAGAAAATATTCATTTAGGGCGGGGGACACTGAAGCTTTCTTT
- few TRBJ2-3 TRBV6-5 CASSLQSSVYTDTQYF TGTGCCAGCAGTTTACAATCTAGCGTATACACAGATACGCAGTATTTT
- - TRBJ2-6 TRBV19 CASKHGGTNGANVLTF TGTGCCAGTAAGCACGGGGGCACTAATGGGGCCAACGTCCTGACTTTC
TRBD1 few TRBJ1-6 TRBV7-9 CASSQRTGGSDSPLHF TGTGCCAGCAGCCAGAGGACAGGGGGTTCTGATTCACCCCTCCACTTT
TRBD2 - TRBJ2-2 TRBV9 CASSHLAGGTGELFF TGTGCCAGCAGCCATCTAGCGGGAGGCACCGGGGAGCTGTTTTTT
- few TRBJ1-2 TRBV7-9 CASSLDTGRGYGYTF TGTGCCAGCAGCCTAGACACCGGTAGAGGTTATGGCTACACCTTC
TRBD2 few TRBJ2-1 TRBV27 CASRRSSGGANEQFF TGTGCCAGCAGAAGAAGTAGCGGGGGGGCCAATGAGCAGTTCTTC
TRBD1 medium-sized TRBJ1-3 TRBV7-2 CASSHPTGKNTIYF TGTGCCAGCAGCCACCCGACAGGGAAAAACACCATATATTTT
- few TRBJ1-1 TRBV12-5 CASAPMEEALAEAFF TGTGCTAGTGCCCCCATGGAGGAGGCCCTGGCTGAAGCTTTCTTT
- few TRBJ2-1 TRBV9 CASSTKLGPPRNEQFF TGTGCCAGCAGCACGAAATTGGGTCCCCCCCGAAATGAGCAGTTCTTC
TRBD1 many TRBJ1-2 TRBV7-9 CASRTGSVPFNYGYTF TGTGCCAGCAGGACAGGGAGCGTACCCTTTAACTATGGCTACACCTTC
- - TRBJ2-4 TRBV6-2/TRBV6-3 CASSPRQVGNIQYF TGTGCCAGCAGTCCCCGACAGGTTGGAAACATTCAGTACTTC
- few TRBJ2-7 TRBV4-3 CASSQDPYRVNEQYF TGCGCCAGCAGCCAAGACCCTTACAGGGTTAACGAGCAGTACTTC
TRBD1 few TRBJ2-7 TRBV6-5 CASSYSGQGAGYEQYF TGTGCCAGCAGTTACTCTGGACAGGGGGCTGGGTACGAGCAGTACTTC
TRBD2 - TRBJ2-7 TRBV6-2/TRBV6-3 CASSYAGGLDEQYF TGTGCCAGCAGTTACGCGGGAGGGCTCGACGAGCAGTACTTC